These 18 T cell receptor beta chains share one sample of origin, sequenced in a study of T cell responses to AZD1222 COVID-19 vaccine. TCRdb's table, derived via immunoSEQ multiplex PCR, lists solely in-frame clones and lacks some. The sample shows some 130,000 clones, around nine tenths of them seen only once. The sample was peripheral blood, taken on day 0 of AZD1222 vaccination. The receptors shown here come from an adult in good health.

The V gene is TRBV3-1 (or the pseudogene TRBV3-2), the J gene TRBJ1-1; 8 bases match TRBD1. CDR1 and CDR2 (germline): LGHDT, YNNKEL (reference sequence). V lost 3 bases, J lost 6 bases, and 6 bases stayed unmatched. CDR3 length equals 14 residues. The CDR3: CASSHVGQGAEAFF. The DNA for the CDR3 is TGTGCCAGCAGCCATGTCGGACAGGGCGCTGAAGCTTTCTTT.

This clone appeared a few times. The chain links TRBV24-1 to TRBJ2-2; TRBD1 might be the D (7 bases). Per germline, CDR1 KGHDR and CDR2 SFDVKD. The V end was cut by 5 bases, the J end by 3 bases, with 15 bases between. This CDR3 comprises 16 residues. Written as DNA, the CDR3 is TGTGCCACCAGTGCCCTCGGCAGGGGGGACACCGGGGAGCTGTTTTTT. This codes for CATSALGRGDTGELFF.

The CDR3 DNA sequence: TGTGCCAGCAGCTTACAGGAGCAATTCGGGACAGGGGCCAGAGGCTACACCTTC. This encodes CASSLQEQFGTGARGYTF. J is TRBJ1-2 and V is TRBV7-9, with 10 bases that match TRBD1. The CDR3 spans 18 residues. Germline trimming cut 2 bases from V and 8 bases from J; bases unmatched to any gene: 17. In germline, CDR1 is SEHNR, CDR2 FQNEAQ (reference sequence).

The chain uses TRBV6-5 and TRBJ1-6; tentatively, D is TRBD1 (5 bases). V shed 0 bases and J shed 5 bases, with 8 bases lying between them. The CDR3 spans 15 residues. Per germline, CDR1 MNHEY and CDR2 SVGAGI. In nucleotides, the CDR3 is TGTGCCAGCAGTTACTCGAAGGGGAATAATTCACCCCTCCACTTT. It specifies CASSYSKGNNSPLHF.

This chain joins TRBV5-1 and TRBJ2-2, with 9 nucleotides matching TRBD1. V shed 0 bases, J shed 7 bases, and the junction held 4 bases outside the gene matches. This CDR3 is built from 15 residues. Per the germline V gene, CDR1 is SGHRS and CDR2 is YFSETQ. CDR3 DNA sequence: TGCGCCAGCAGCTTGGAACAGGGGGCAATCGGGGAGCTGTTTTTT. Translated: CASSLEQGAIGELFF.

The CDR3 DNA is TGTGCCAGCAGTCTCAGGGGCTACTGGCAGCCCCAGCATTTT. It encodes CASSLRGYWQPQHF. J is TRBJ1-5 and V is TRBV6-2 or TRBV6-3, with D perhaps matching TRBD1 (6 bases). The germline V gene has CDR1 MNHEY and CDR2 SVGEGT. Trimming cost V 5 bases and J 7 bases, with 15 bases left between them. The CDR3 sequence is 14 residues long.

The J gene is TRBJ1-1, the V gene TRBV27; D is unclear. Per germline, CDR1 MNHEY and CDR2 SMNVEV (reference sequence). Trimming removed 2 bases at V and 8 bases at J, with 9 bases between. The CDR3 runs 12 residues. CDR3 coding DNA: TGTGCCAGCAGTTTACGGGGAGCGGAAGCTTTCTTT. This gives the protein CASSLRGAEAFF.

The chain employs TRBV9 and TRBJ1-4; the D gene is possibly TRBD1 (6 bases). Per germline, CDR1 SGDLS and CDR2 YYNGEE. CDR3 length: 18 residues. The germline V and J ends were trimmed by 3 bases and 0 bases, with 18 bases remaining between them. The CDR3 here is CASSALPGDTATNEKLFF. CDR3 in DNA: TGTGCCAGCAGCGCTTTACCAGGGGATACGGCAACTAATGAAAAACTGTTTTTT.

The V call is TRBV18, the J call TRBJ1-5; tentatively, D is TRBD1 (5 bases). V was cut by 2 bases and J by 0 bases, with 11 bases left in between. The CDR3 is made up of 16 amino acids. Germline V gives CDR1 KGHSH, CDR2 LQKENI. Written as DNA, the CDR3 is TGTGCCAGCTCACCAGGGGGTCGGGGTAGCAATCAGCCCCAGCATTTT. It codes for CASSPGGRGSNQPQHF.

The genes are TRBV7-2 and TRBJ1-3; D gene unclear. V lost 1 base and J lost 0, with 7 bases in between. The CDR3 length is 15 residues. CDR1 and CDR2 from the germline V gene are SGHTA and FQGNSA. CDR3 residues: CASSLDGSSGNTIYF. CDR3 DNA: TGTGCCAGCAGCTTAGATGGGTCCTCTGGAAACACCATATATTTT.

As concerns this clone: This sample also contains other DNA sequences that code for the same CDR3. The chain links TRBV2 to TRBJ2-7; D not certain. CDR3 length: 13 residues. V shed 6 bases and J shed 0 bases, with 9 bases lying between them. CDR1 and CDR2 from the germline V gene are SNHLY and FYNNEI. The CDR3 sequence is CASSTRSSYEQYF. DNA for the CDR3: TGTGCCAGCAGCACAAGGAGCTCCTACGAGCAGTACTTC.

The chain recombines TRBV27 with TRBJ2-1; the match to TRBD1 covers 8 bases. CDR3 length: 15 amino acids. The V and J ends lost 5 bases and 6 bases, in that order; junction bases with no gene match: 9. CDR1 is MNHEY and CDR2 is SMNVEV in the germline V gene (reference sequence). CDR3 protein: CASSTSGQGFNEQFF. DNA for the CDR3: TGTGCCAGCAGTACTTCCGGACAGGGATTCAATGAGCAGTTCTTC.

This clone was counted a single time. This chain uses TRBV3-1 (or the pseudogene TRBV3-2) with TRBJ1-3; D remains ambiguous. CDR1 is LGHDT, CDR2 YNNKEL, per germline (reference sequence). CDR3 length: 14 amino acids. Trimming removed 1 base from V and 2 bases from J, with 6 bases in between. CDR3: CASSQVRTGNTIYF. In DNA, the CDR3 is TGTGCCAGCAGCCAAGTGAGGACTGGAAACACCATATATTTT.

Points on this clone: Other nucleotide sequences in the sample specify the same CDR3. The chain uses TRBV6-5 and TRBJ1-1, with 7 nucleotides matching TRBD1. V lost 5 bases and J lost 0; bases outside the gene matches: 3. The V gene's germline CDR1 is MNHEY and CDR2 SVGAGI. The CDR3 has 14 amino acids. The CDR3 DNA is TGTGCCAGCAGTAACAGGGGATTGAACACTGAAGCTTTCTTT. This codes for CASSNRGLNTEAFF.

J is TRBJ2-1 and V is TRBV5-1; possibly TRBD1 for D (5 bases). The CDR3 runs 14 residues. Germline values: CDR1 SGHRS, CDR2 YFSETQ. V lost 0 bases and J 5 bases, leaving 9 bases between the germline ends. The CDR3 loop is CASSLGQSNNEQFF. The DNA for the CDR3 is TGCGCCAGCAGCTTGGGACAGTCCAACAATGAGCAGTTCTTC. Full variable domain (rest looked up from reference TRBV5-1 and TRBJ2-1): KAGVTQTPRYLIKTRGQQVTLSCSPISGHRSVSWYQQTPGQGLQFLFEYFSETQRNKGNFPGRFSGRQFSNSRSEMNVSTLELGDSALYLCASSLGQSNNEQFFGPGTRLTVL.

This chain uses TRBV2 with TRBJ2-2, with a weak D call TRBD1 (5 bases). Germline-derived CDR1 and CDR2 are SNHLY and FYNNEI. V lost 8 bases, J lost 6 bases, and 19 bases lay in between. CDR3 length: 15 residues. DNA for the CDR3: TGTGCCAGCGGAATGTTAAGGGGTTGGGCCGGGGAGCTGTTTTTT. Its protein product is CASGMLRGWAGELFF.

The genes are TRBV3-1 (or the pseudogene TRBV3-2) and TRBJ2-7; no definite D call. The germline V gene encodes CDR1 LGHDT and CDR2 YNNKEL (reference sequence). V was cut by 5 bases and J by 12 bases, with 17 bases left in between. CDR3 length equals 12 residues. CDR3 nucleotide sequence: TGTGCCAGCAGCGACCAGAGACAAGGCCTGTACTTC. As protein: CASSDQRQGLYF.

The V and J genes are TRBV18 and TRBJ2-3; perhaps D is TRBD1 or TRBD2 (5 bases each). V was cut by 3 bases and J by 1 base, with 11 bases left in between. Germline values: CDR1 KGHSH, CDR2 LQKENI. CDR3 length: 15 amino acids. The CDR3 coding sequence is TGTGCCAGCTCACCTCAGGGACGGGGCACAGATACGCAGTATTTT. Protein sequence: CASSPQGRGTDTQYF.